A selection of T cell receptor beta chains follows, all from one sample in a study of early T cells in non-severe SARS-CoV-2 infection. Each CDR3 protein is one row after TCRdb ran MiXCR on the 5' RACE reads. The sample has about 79,000 distinct CDR3 sequences; about 11% are singletons. Sequencing was carried out using whole blood. The receptor set was obtained from an adult who was a healthcare worker with PCR-confirmed SARS-CoV-2 infection or an uninfected control (not recorded which). Each CDR3 is given with its conserved first and last residue. Each record gives: V gene, J gene, D gene, clone size, CDR3 protein, CDR3 DNA. The D gene is left open where the match is weak. Clone size, where shown, is once, few, many, or a class for clones that have expanded.

V: TRBV20-1; J: TRBJ2-5; D: TRBD1; size: many; CDR3: CSARSQTGTGDLLAQETQYF; DNA: TGCAGTGCTAGATCCCAGACCGGGACAGGGGACCTCCTCGCGCAAGAGACCCAGTACTTC
V: TRBV7-9; J: TRBJ2-1; D: TRBD1; size: few; CDR3: CASSLFSRGIGRSYNEQFF; DNA: TGTGCCAGCAGCTTATTTTCCAGGGGGATTGGAAGATCCTACAATGAGCAGTTCTTC
V: TRBV5-4; J: TRBJ1-2; D: TRBD1; size: .; CDR3: CASSGQGRNYGYTF; DNA: TGTGCCAGCAGCGGACAGGGACGGAACTATGGCTACACCTTC
V: TRBV11-2; J: TRBJ2-5; D: .; size: many; CDR3: CASSGQRGETQYF; DNA: TGTGCCAGCAGCGGACAGCGGGGCGAGACCCAGTACTTC
V: TRBV12-3/TRBV12-4; J: TRBJ2-3; D: TRBD1; size: few; CDR3: CASRPRTGSTDTQYF; DNA: TGTGCCAGCCGCCCACGGACAGGAAGCACAGATACGCAGTATTTT
V: TRBV19; J: TRBJ1-5; D: .; size: .; CDR3: CASSIGQGYSNQPQHF; DNA: TGTGCCAGTAGTATAGGGCAGGGTTATAGCAATCAGCCCCAGCATTTT
V: TRBV6-6; J: TRBJ1-1; D: .; size: many; CDR3: CASSYLGRAFENTEAFF; DNA: TGTGCCAGCAGTTACCTGGGGCGGGCCTTCGAGAACACTGAAGCTTTCTTT
V: TRBV24-1; J: TRBJ2-2; D: TRBD1; size: .; CDR3: CATSEDRGGTGELFF; DNA: TGTGCCACCAGCGAGGACAGGGGAGGCACCGGGGAGCTGTTTTTT
V: TRBV5-4; J: TRBJ2-5; D: .; size: many; CDR3: CASSLGTRETQYF; DNA: TGTGCCAGCAGCTTGGGGACACGAGAGACCCAGTACTTC
V: TRBV11-2; J: TRBJ2-4; D: .; size: .; CDR3: CASSSTGLIKNIQYF; DNA: TGTGCCAGCAGCTCCACGGGCCTTATTAAAAACATTCAGTACTTC
V: TRBV3-2; J: TRBJ2-7; D: .; size: .; CDR3: CASSPKGSGTNDYEQYF; DNA: TGTGCCAGCAGCCCAAAGGGTTCGGGGACTAATGATTACGAGCAGTACTTC
V: TRBV4-3; J: TRBJ1-2; D: TRBD1; size: few; CDR3: CASSDRQGPLYGYTF; DNA: TGCGCCAGCAGCGACCGACAGGGACCGTTGTATGGCTACACCTTC
V: TRBV9; J: TRBJ2-7; D: TRBD1; size: few; CDR3: CASSVGQGTYEQYF; DNA: TGTGCCAGCAGCGTAGGACAGGGGACCTACGAGCAGTACTTC
V: TRBV7-6; J: TRBJ2-1; D: .; size: .; CDR3: CASSLAGTWNEQFF; DNA: TGTGCCAGCAGCTTAGCCGGGACCTGGAATGAGCAGTTCTTC
V: TRBV20-1; J: TRBJ2-5; D: .; size: few; CDR3: CSASLGNKETQYF; DNA: TGCAGTGCTAGTCTGGGGAATAAAGAGACCCAGTACTTC
V: TRBV7-6; J: TRBJ2-7; D: TRBD1; size: many; CDR3: CASSSTDRVSTYEQYF; DNA: TGTGCCAGCAGCTCCACCGACAGGGTTAGCACCTACGAGCAGTACTTC
V: TRBV6-6; J: TRBJ2-3; D: TRBD1; size: many; CDR3: CASRKGRGRSTDTQYF; DNA: TGTGCCAGCCGCAAGGGCAGGGGGAGAAGCACAGATACGCAGTATTTT
V: TRBV10-3; J: TRBJ2-5; D: .; size: .; CDR3: CATRGHGQETQYF; DNA: TGTGCCACCCGAGGACACGGCCAAGAGACCCAGTACTTC
V: TRBV6-4; J: TRBJ1-1; D: .; size: few; CDR3: CASSWDTYTEAFF; DNA: TGTGCCAGCAGTTGGGACACCTACACTGAAGCTTTCTTT
V: TRBV6-2/TRBV6-3; J: TRBJ1-5; D: .; size: few; CDR3: CASSYSGSGQPQHF; DNA: TGTGCCAGCAGTTACTCAGGGTCAGGGCAGCCCCAGCATTTT
V: TRBV15; J: TRBJ2-3; D: TRBD2; size: .; CDR3: CATSRDPRLAGGLTDTQYF; DNA: TGTGCCACCAGCAGAGATCCCCGACTAGCGGGGGGCCTCACAGATACGCAGTATTTT
V: TRBV6-2/TRBV6-3; J: TRBJ1-6; D: .; size: many; CDR3: CASSYERGRSLNDSPLHF; DNA: TGTGCCAGCAGTTACGAACGTGGCAGGAGCCTTAATGATTCACCCCTCCACTTT
V: TRBV10-1; J: TRBJ1-1; D: TRBD1; size: many; CDR3: CASSPSAGQGSTEAFF; DNA: TGCGCCAGCAGCCCCAGTGCGGGACAGGGGAGCACTGAAGCTTTCTTT
V: TRBV2; J: TRBJ2-7; D: TRBD2; size: .; CDR3: CASIKRGTPDYEQYF; DNA: TGTGCCAGCATCAAGCGGGGGACACCAGACTACGAGCAGTACTTC
V: TRBV6-1; J: TRBJ2-1; D: TRBD2; size: many; CDR3: CASWRLAGGSNEQFF; DNA: TGTGCCAGCTGGAGACTAGCGGGGGGATCCAATGAGCAGTTCTTC
V: TRBV6-1; J: TRBJ2-7; D: .; size: .; CDR3: CATREVYEQYF; DNA: TGTGCCACCAGGGAGGTATACGAGCAGTACTTC
V: TRBV7-2; J: TRBJ1-1; D: .; size: many; CDR3: CASSLDSGRGVEAFF; DNA: TGTGCCAGCAGCTTAGATTCGGGCAGGGGCGTTGAAGCTTTCTTT
V: TRBV7-8; J: TRBJ1-4; D: TRBD1; size: many; CDR3: CASSLEGPMGPMDREETNEKLFF; DNA: TGTGCCAGCAGCTTAGAGGGACCTATGGGCCCTATGGACAGGGAGGAGACTAATGAAAAACTGTTTTTT
V: TRBV29-1; J: TRBJ1-1; D: .; size: few; CDR3: CSGRGAGLNTEAFF; DNA: TGCAGCGGCCGAGGCGCAGGATTGAACACTGAAGCTTTCTTT
V: TRBV3-1; J: TRBJ2-1; D: .; size: many; CDR3: CASTGTPNEQFF; DNA: TGTGCCAGCACCGGGACACCTAATGAGCAGTTCTTC
V: TRBV25-1; J: TRBJ2-5; D: .; size: few; CDR3: CASRPTGLGETQYF; DNA: TGTGCCAGCAGGCCAACAGGGTTGGGGGAGACCCAGTACTTC
V: TRBV6-6; J: TRBJ2-7; D: .; size: few; CDR3: CASRPTGGGEQYF; DNA: TGTGCCAGCAGACCCACGGGGGGCGGCGAGCAGTACTTC
V: TRBV2; J: TRBJ2-1; D: .; size: many; CDR3: CASSERGAIPYNEQFF; DNA: TGTGCCAGCAGTGAACGGGGGGCCATCCCATACAATGAGCAGTTCTTC
V: TRBV12-3/TRBV12-4; J: TRBJ2-7; D: TRBD1; size: .; CDR3: CASRARDSLEQYF; DNA: TGTGCCAGCAGAGCCCGGGACAGTTTAGAGCAGTACTTC
V: TRBV10-3; J: TRBJ2-7; D: TRBD1; size: many; CDR3: CAISDQQGTGDLYEQYF; DNA: TGTGCCATCAGTGACCAGCAAGGGACAGGGGACCTCTACGAGCAGTACTTC
V: TRBV29-1; J: TRBJ1-3; D: .; size: .; CDR3: CSVEMAGLPIYF; DNA: TGCAGCGTTGAGATGGCGGGGCTGCCCATATATTTT
V: TRBV6-5; J: TRBJ2-7; D: .; size: few; CDR3: CASSYSGTDSYEQYF; DNA: TGTGCCAGCAGTTACTCCGGGACGGACTCCTACGAGCAGTACTTC
V: TRBV18; J: TRBJ1-1; D: TRBD1; size: .; CDR3: CASSPEGGNTEAFF; DNA: TGTGCCAGCTCCCCGGAAGGGGGCAACACTGAAGCTTTCTTT
V: TRBV3-1; J: TRBJ2-7; D: .; size: many; CDR3: CASRTGVPPYEQYF; DNA: TGTGCCAGCAGGACAGGTGTTCCTCCCTACGAGCAGTACTTC
V: TRBV7-2; J: TRBJ1-1; D: .; size: .; CDR3: CASSRGSEAFF; DNA: TGTGCCAGCAGCAGAGGGTCTGAAGCTTTCTTT
V: TRBV13; J: TRBJ1-1; D: .; size: many; CDR3: CASSLVRTYMNTEAFF; DNA: TGTGCCAGCAGCTTAGTCCGAACGTACATGAACACTGAAGCTTTCTTT
V: TRBV5-1; J: TRBJ2-7; D: TRBD1; size: few; CDR3: CASSNGQGPSHEQYF; DNA: TGCGCCAGCAGCAACGGACAGGGGCCCTCCCACGAGCAGTACTTC
V: TRBV6-6; J: TRBJ1-4; D: .; size: many; CDR3: CASKFDSTNEKLFF; DNA: TGTGCCAGCAAATTTGACAGTACTAATGAAAAACTGTTTTTT
V: TRBV27; J: TRBJ2-7; D: TRBD1; size: .; CDR3: CASSVGTADYEQYF; DNA: TGTGCCAGCAGTGTCGGGACAGCCGACTACGAGCAGTACTTC
V: TRBV7-6; J: TRBJ2-2; D: .; size: many; CDR3: CASSPPMNTGELFF; DNA: TGTGCCAGCAGCCCCCCCATGAACACCGGGGAGCTGTTTTTT
V: TRBV6-1; J: TRBJ2-3; D: TRBD2; size: many; CDR3: CASSEWLAGGGGTDTQYF; DNA: TGTGCCAGCAGTGAATGGCTAGCGGGCGGGGGTGGCACAGATACGCAGTATTTT
V: TRBV7-2; J: TRBJ2-5; D: .; size: few; CDR3: CASSPYLQETQYF; DNA: TGTGCCAGCAGCCCCTACCTGCAAGAGACCCAGTACTTC
V: TRBV18; J: TRBJ1-1; D: .; size: many; CDR3: CASSPQEKNTEAFF; DNA: TGTGCCAGCTCACCCCAGGAGAAGAACACTGAAGCTTTCTTT
V: TRBV7-2; J: TRBJ2-3; D: .; size: medium-sized; CDR3: CASSPYTDTQYF; DNA: TGTGCCAGCAGCCCCTACACAGATACGCAGTATTTT
V: TRBV4-2; J: TRBJ2-3; D: TRBD2; size: .; CDR3: CASSQDLAGSSFSTDTQYF; DNA: TGTGCCAGCAGCCAAGATCTAGCGGGGAGTTCCTTTTCCACAGATACGCAGTATTTT
V: TRBV12-3/TRBV12-4; J: TRBJ1-1; D: .; size: many; CDR3: CASSSPWENTEVFF; DNA: TGTGCCAGCAGTTCCCCCTGGGAGAACACTGAAGTTTTCTTT
V: TRBV11-3; J: TRBJ1-2; D: .; size: .; CDR3: CASSLDPGSYGYTF; DNA: TGTGCCAGCAGCTTAGATCCAGGGAGCTATGGCTACACCTTC
V: TRBV11-2; J: TRBJ1-3; D: .; size: many; CDR3: CASSGGGSGNTIYF; DNA: TGTGCCAGCAGCGGGGGCGGCTCTGGAAACACCATATATTTT
V: TRBV5-4; J: TRBJ2-1; D: .; size: many; CDR3: CASSLRPSVNEQFF; DNA: TGTGCCAGCAGCTTGAGACCATCAGTCAATGAGCAGTTCTTC
V: TRBV27; J: TRBJ2-1; D: .; size: many; CDR3: CASHSGAWNEQFF; DNA: TGTGCCAGCCACTCGGGGGCATGGAATGAGCAGTTCTTC
V: TRBV29-1; J: TRBJ2-1; D: TRBD1; size: many; CDR3: CSVRDRASYNEQFF; DNA: TGCAGCGTTAGAGACAGGGCCTCCTACAATGAGCAGTTCTTC
V: TRBV19; J: TRBJ1-5; D: .; size: few; CDR3: CASSIMGAAGNQPQHF; DNA: TGTGCCAGTAGTATTATGGGGGCGGCTGGCAATCAGCCCCAGCATTTT
V: TRBV20-1; J: TRBJ2-7; D: .; size: many; CDR3: CSAVTRRGSYEQYF; DNA: TGCAGTGCTGTCACCCGCAGGGGTAGCTACGAGCAGTACTTC